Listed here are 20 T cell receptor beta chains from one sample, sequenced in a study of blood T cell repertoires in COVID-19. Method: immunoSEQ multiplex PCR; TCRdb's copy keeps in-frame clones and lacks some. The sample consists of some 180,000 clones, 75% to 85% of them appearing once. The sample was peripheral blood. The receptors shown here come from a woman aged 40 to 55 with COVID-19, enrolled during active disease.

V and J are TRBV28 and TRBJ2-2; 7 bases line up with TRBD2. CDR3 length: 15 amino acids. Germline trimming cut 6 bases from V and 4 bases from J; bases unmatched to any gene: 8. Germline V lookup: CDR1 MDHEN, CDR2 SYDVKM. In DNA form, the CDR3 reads TGTGCCAGCAGATTCGCAGCGGGAATCACCGGGGAGCTGTTTTTT. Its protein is CASRFAAGITGELFF.

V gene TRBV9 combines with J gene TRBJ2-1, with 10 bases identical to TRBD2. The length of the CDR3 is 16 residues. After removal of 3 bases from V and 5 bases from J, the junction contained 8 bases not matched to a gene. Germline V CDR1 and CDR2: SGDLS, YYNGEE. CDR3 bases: TGTGCCAGCAGCGCCAGCGGGAGGGCCTTCAACAATGAGCAGTTCTTC. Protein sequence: CASSASGRAFNNEQFF.

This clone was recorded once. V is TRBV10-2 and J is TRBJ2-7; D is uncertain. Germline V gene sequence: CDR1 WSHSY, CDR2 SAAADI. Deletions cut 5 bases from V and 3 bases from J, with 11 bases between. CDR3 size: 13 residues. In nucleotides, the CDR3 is TGCGCCAGCAGTCCGGCGGCAAACTACGAGCAGTACTTC. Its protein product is CASSPAANYEQYF.

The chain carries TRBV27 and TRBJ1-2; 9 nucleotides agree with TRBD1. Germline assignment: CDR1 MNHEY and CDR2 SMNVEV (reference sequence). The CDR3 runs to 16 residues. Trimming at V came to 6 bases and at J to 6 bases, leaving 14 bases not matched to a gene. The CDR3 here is CASRKQGAAGTNGYTF. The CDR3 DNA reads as TGTGCCAGCAGAAAACAGGGGGCGGCGGGAACTAATGGCTACACCTTC.

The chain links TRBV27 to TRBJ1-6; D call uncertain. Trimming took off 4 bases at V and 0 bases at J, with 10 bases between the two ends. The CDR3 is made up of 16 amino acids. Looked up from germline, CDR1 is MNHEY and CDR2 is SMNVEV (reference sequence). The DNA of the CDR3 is TGTGCCAGCAGTTCGCCCGCGAGCTCCTATAATTCACCCCTCCACTTT. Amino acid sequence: CASSSPASSYNSPLHF.

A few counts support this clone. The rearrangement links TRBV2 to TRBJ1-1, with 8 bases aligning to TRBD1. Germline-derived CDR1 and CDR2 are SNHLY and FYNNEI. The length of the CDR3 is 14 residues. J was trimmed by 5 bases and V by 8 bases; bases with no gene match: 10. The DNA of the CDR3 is TGTGCCAGCCAAAGCCGGACAGGGCGGACTGAAGCTTTCTTT. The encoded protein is CASQSRTGRTEAFF.

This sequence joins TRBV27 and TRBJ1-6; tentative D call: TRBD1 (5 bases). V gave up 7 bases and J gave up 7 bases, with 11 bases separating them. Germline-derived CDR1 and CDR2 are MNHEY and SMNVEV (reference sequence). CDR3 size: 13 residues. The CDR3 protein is CASNRGWNSPLHF. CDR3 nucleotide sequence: TGTGCCAGCAATAGGGGTTGGAATTCACCCCTCCACTTT.

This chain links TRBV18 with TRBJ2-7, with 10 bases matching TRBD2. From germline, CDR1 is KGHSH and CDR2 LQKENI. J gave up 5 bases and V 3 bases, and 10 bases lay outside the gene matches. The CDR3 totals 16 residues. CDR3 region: CASSPIGASGSHEQYF. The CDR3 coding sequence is TGTGCCAGCTCACCCATTGGGGCTAGCGGGAGTCACGAGCAGTACTTC.

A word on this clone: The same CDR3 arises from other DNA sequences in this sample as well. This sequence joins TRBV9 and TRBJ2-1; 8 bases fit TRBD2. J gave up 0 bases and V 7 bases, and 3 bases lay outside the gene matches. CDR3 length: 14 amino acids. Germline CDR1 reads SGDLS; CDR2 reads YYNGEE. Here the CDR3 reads CASSGGSSYNEQFF. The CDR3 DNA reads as TGTGCCAGCTCGGGGGGGTCCTCCTACAATGAGCAGTTCTTC.

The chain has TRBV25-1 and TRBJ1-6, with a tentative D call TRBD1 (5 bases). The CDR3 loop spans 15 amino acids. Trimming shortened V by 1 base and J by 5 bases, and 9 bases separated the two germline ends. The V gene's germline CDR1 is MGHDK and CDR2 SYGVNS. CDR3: CASSELDRDNSPLHF. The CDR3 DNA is TGTGCCAGCAGTGAATTAGACAGAGATAATTCACCCCTCCACTTT.

The DNA for the CDR3 is TGTGCCAGCAGCTTAGTCGGGAGCTCGGTTGGAGAGCAGTACTTC. Translation: CASSLVGSSVGEQYF. This chain uses TRBV7-2 with TRBJ2-7; possible D gene TRBD2, 6 bases. Trimming stripped 1 base from V and 7 bases from J, with 17 bases between. This CDR3 comprises 15 residues. Germline CDR1 and CDR2: SGHTA and FQGNSA. Combining the CDR3 with reference TRBV7-2 and TRBJ2-7 gives the whole variable domain GAGVSQSPSNKVTEKGKDVELRCDPISGHTALYWYRQSLGQGLEFLIYFQGNSAPDKSGLPSDRFSAERTGGSVSTLTIQRTQQEDSAVYLCASSLVGSSVGEQYFGPGTRLTVT.

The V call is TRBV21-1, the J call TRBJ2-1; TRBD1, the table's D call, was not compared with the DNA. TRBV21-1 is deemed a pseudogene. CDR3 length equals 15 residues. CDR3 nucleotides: TGTGCCAGCAGCTCCCGAGAAGGGGTCTACAATGAGCAGTTCTTC. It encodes CASSSREGVYNEQFF.

This CDR3 reads CASSSRDSYSPLHF. CDR3 DNA sequence: TGTGCCAGCAGTTCCCGGGACAGCTATTCACCCCTCCACTTT. The chain joins TRBV28 to TRBJ1-6, with 7 positions matching TRBD1. The CDR3 is 14 residues long. The germline V gene has CDR1 MDHEN and CDR2 SYDVKM. The V and J ends lost 4 bases and 8 bases, in that order; junction bases with no gene match: 5.

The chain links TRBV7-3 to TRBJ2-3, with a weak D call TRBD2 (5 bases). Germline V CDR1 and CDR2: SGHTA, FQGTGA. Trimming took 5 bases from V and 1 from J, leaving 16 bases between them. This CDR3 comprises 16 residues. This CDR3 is CASSTRGQMGTDTQYF. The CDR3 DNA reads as TGTGCCAGCAGCACCCGAGGGCAGATGGGCACAGATACGCAGTATTTT.

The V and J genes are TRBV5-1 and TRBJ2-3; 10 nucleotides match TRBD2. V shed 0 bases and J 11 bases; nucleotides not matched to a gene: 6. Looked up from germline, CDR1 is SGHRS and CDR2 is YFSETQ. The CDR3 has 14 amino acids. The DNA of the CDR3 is TGCGCCAGCAGCTTGGGTCTAGCGGGAGCAATGCAGTATTTT. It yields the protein CASSLGLAGAMQYF. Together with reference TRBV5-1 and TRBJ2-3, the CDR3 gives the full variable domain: KAGVTQTPRYLIKTRGQQVTLSCSPISGHRSVSWYQQTPGQGLQFLFEYFSETQRNKGNFPGRFSGRQFSNSRSEMNVSTLELGDSALYLCASSLGLAGAMQYFGPGTRLTVL.

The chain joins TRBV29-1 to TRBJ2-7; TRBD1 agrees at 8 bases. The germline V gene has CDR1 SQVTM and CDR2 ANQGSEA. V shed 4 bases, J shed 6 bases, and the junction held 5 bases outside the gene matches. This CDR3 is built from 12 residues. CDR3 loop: CSVVAGGAEQYF. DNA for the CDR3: TGCAGCGTTGTGGCAGGGGGCGCCGAGCAGTACTTC.

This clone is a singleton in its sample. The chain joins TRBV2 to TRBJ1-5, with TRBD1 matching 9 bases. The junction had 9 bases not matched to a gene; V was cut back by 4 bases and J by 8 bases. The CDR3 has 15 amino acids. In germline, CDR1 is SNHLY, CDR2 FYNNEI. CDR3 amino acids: CASSVTGGMGKPQHF. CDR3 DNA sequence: TGTGCCAGCAGTGTAACAGGGGGCATGGGGAAGCCCCAGCATTTT.

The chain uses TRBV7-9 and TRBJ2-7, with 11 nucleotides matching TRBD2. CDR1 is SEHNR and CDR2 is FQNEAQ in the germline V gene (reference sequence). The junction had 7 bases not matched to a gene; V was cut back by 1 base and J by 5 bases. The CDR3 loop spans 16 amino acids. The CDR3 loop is CASSLGLAGLRDEQYF. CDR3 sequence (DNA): TGTGCCAGCAGCTTAGGACTAGCGGGATTAAGGGACGAGCAGTACTTC.

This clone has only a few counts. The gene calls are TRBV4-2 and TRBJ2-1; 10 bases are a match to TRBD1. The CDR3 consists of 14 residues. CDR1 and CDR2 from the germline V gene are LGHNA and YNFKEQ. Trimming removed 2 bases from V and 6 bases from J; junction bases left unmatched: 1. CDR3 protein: CASSQWDRGNEQFF. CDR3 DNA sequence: TGTGCCAGCAGCCAATGGGACAGGGGCAATGAGCAGTTCTTC.

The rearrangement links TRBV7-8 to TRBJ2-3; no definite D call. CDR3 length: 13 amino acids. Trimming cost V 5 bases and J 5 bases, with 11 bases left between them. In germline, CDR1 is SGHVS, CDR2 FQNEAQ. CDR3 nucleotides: TGTGCCAGCAGCCCTCCCCGAGAAGATACGCAGTATTTT. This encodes CASSPPREDTQYF.